This T cell receptor (beta chain) comes out of a study of a mutant IDH1 vaccine in newly diagnosed glioma. Study as a whole: Treated patients, averaging roughly 40 years, were roughly 62% male and about 38% female. Receipt of radiotherapy, temozolomide, or both preceded the study, and most received both.

Regarding time point: baseline, week 1 (first vaccination visit). Treatment meaning: pre-vaccination baseline after standard-of-care therapy. Diagnosis in the donors showed new WHO grade 3 or 4 astrocytomas that were IDH1-mutant and ATRX-lost. The CDR3 has 12 residues. The germline CDR1 and CDR2 sequences are LGHNA and YNFKEQ. V lost 3 bases and J lost 4, with 5 bases in between. Libraries were prepared by immunoSEQ multiplex PCR; TCRdb keeps only in-frame clonotypes and omits some of them. The table includes 50,000 to 75,000 clones, 75% to 95% detected once. The V call is TRBV4-2, the J call TRBJ2-3; weak D call: TRBD2 (5 bases). The sample was PBMCs, taken from a glioma patient treated with radiotherapy, temozolomide or both. This receptor was obtained from a man aged 50 or older with glioma. DNA for the CDR3: TGTGCCAGCAGCCAGAGGGCAGATACGCAGTATTTT. Protein: CASSQRADTQYF.